This is a list of T cell receptor beta chains from one sample in a study of blood T cell repertoires in COVID-19. Assay: immunoSEQ multiplex PCR; the TCRdb copy retains only in-frame clones and omits some. The repertoire holds approximately 200,000 clones, 70% to 90% seen once, with about 4% in the top ten. Sequenced: PBMCs or T cells enriched from blood (not recorded which). These receptors were obtained from a woman in her twenties or thirties who had been exposed to COVID-19. Each CDR3 is given with its conserved first and last residue. A D gene is named only where the DNA matches it firmly. Some rows have no size entry. The others give once, few or many, or a class for an expanded clone.

abundance	d_gene	v_gene	j_gene	CDR3nt	CDR3aa
NA	NA	TRBV9	TRBJ2-7	TGTGCCAGCAGCGTAGGGACTCACCCAGCCTACGAGCAGTACTTC	CASSVGTHPAYEQYF
NA	TRBD1	TRBV10-3	TRBJ1-3	TGTGCCATCAGCCGGGACAGGTCCTTCTCTGGAAACACCATATATTTT	CAISRDRSFSGNTIYF
few	NA	TRBV11-3	TRBJ1-6	TGTGCCAGCAGCTTCGACGACAGCAATAATTCACCCCTCCACTTT	CASSFDDSNNSPLHF
NA	TRBD1	TRBV3-1/TRBV3-2	TRBJ2-1	TGTGCCAGCAGTCGGACAGGGGGCAATGAGCAGTTCTTC	CASSRTGGNEQFF
NA	TRBD1	TRBV5-1	TRBJ1-6	TGCGCCAGCAGCCCAGGCCCCCTAACAGGGGAAGGGTCACCCCTCCACTTT	CASSPGPLTGEGSPLHF
NA	NA	TRBV12-3/TRBV12-4	TRBJ1-5	TGTGCCAGCAGGGGGGGACCTAATCAGCCCCAGCATTTT	CASRGGPNQPQHF
NA	NA	TRBV7-9	TRBJ1-2	TGTGCCAGCAGCTTTTGGAACAGGAACTATGGCTACACCTTC	CASSFWNRNYGYTF
NA	NA	TRBV2	TRBJ1-2	TGTGCCAGCTCAAGGGACTGGGCTAACTATGGCTACACCTTC	CASSRDWANYGYTF
NA	NA	TRBV3-1/TRBV3-2	TRBJ1-1	TGTGCCAGCTCCAAGGAAGCCATCCGGGGGGCTTTCTTT	CASSKEAIRGAFF
NA	NA	TRBV5-1	TRBJ1-4	TGCGCCAGCAGCCCAATCGAGGGTAATGAAAAACTGTTTTTT	CASSPIEGNEKLFF
NA	TRBD1	TRBV15	TRBJ2-7	TGTGCCACCAGAACACTACAGGGGTCCCACGAGCAGTACTTC	CATRTLQGSHEQYF